Listed here are 18 T cell receptor beta chains from one sample, sequenced in a study of control samples from healthy donors and cancer patients. Clones were sequenced by immunoSEQ multiplex PCR, and TCRdb holds only the in-frame ones, with some missing. The repertoire holds roughly 200,000 clones, with roughly nine tenths as singletons. Sequencing was done on a sample of blood. These receptor sequences come from a man aged 25 to 45 in good health.

The CDR3 DNA reads as TGTGCCAGCAGCTTGGCCACCGGGGATCAGCCCCAGCATTTT. This codes for CASSLATGDQPQHF. The chain uses TRBV5-6 and TRBJ1-5, with unresolved D. Germline CDR1 reads SGHDT; CDR2 reads YYEEEE. This CDR3 has 14 amino acids. The V end was cut by 0 bases, the J end by 5 bases, with 9 bases between. The whole variable domain, filled in from reference TRBV5-6 and TRBJ1-5, reads DAGVTQSPTHLIKTRGQQVTLRCSPKSGHDTVSWYQQALGQGPQFIFQYYEEEERQRGNFPDRFSGHQFPNYSSELNVNALLLGDSALYLCASSLATGDQPQHFGDGTRLSIL.

The chain combines TRBV28 with TRBJ1-3, with D maybe TRBD1 (5 bases). Trimming pared 4 bases from V and 4 bases from J, leaving 8 bases between. The CDR3 consists of 13 residues. Germline lookup yields CDR1 MDHEN and CDR2 SYDVKM. The CDR3 protein is CASSSGTGNTIYF. The DNA of the CDR3 is TGTGCCAGCAGTTCAGGGACGGGAAACACCATATATTTT.

This chain connects TRBV12-5 to TRBJ1-1; maybe TRBD1 (5 bases). Trimming left V 5 bases short and J 5 bases short, with 15 bases between. Looked up from germline, CDR1 is LGHNT and CDR2 is FRNRAP. The CDR3 runs 14 residues. In DNA, the CDR3 is TGTGCTAGTGGTCTCGGATTCGAGGGGACTGAAGCTTTCTTT. The encoded protein is CASGLGFEGTEAFF.

The chain employs TRBV11-2 and TRBJ1-1, with 8 bases identical to TRBD1. Germline V gives CDR1 SGHAT, CDR2 FQNNGV. The trim removed 0 bases at V and 7 bases at J, leaving 10 bases unmatched. This CDR3 region has 16 residues. Written as DNA, the CDR3 is TGTGCCAGCAGCTTAGATCTGGGACAGGAGACCTATGAAGCTTTCTTT. Amino acid sequence: CASSLDLGQETYEAFF.

This chain links TRBV6-5 with TRBJ1-5; no firm D call. Germline lookup yields CDR1 MNHEY and CDR2 SVGAGI. The CDR3 is made up of 16 amino acids. V dropped 4 bases and J dropped 2 bases, with 15 bases sitting between them. The CDR3 DNA follows: TGTGCCAGCAGTTCGCAGGCCCCTGGGGGCAATCAGCCCCAGCATTTT. Translating it yields CASSSQAPGGNQPQHF.

This clone is a singleton in its sample. The chain recombines TRBV5-1 with TRBJ2-1; 10 bases fit TRBD2. The CDR3 sequence is 15 residues long. With 0 bases clipped from V and 7 bases from J, the junction kept 4 bases outside the gene matches. Germline loops: CDR1 SGHRS, CDR2 YFSETQ. The CDR3 loop is CASSLDSGGLNEQFF. The CDR3 DNA reads TGCGCCAGCAGCTTGGATAGCGGGGGGTTAAATGAGCAGTTCTTC.

This chain connects TRBV11-2 to TRBJ2-7; the D call may be TRBD1 or TRBD2 (7 bases each). This CDR3 region has 18 residues. Trimming pared 2 bases from V and 6 bases from J, leaving 26 bases between. The germline V gene has CDR1 SGHAT and CDR2 FQNNGV. The CDR3 coding sequence is TGTGCCAGCAGCTTATGGGGGGACATAGAGACAGGGAGGGGCGAGCAGTACTTC. The encoded protein is CASSLWGDIETGRGEQYF.

The chain carries TRBV7-6 and TRBJ2-2, with D possibly called TRBD1 or TRBD2 (6 bases each). Trimming took 1 base from V and 4 from J, leaving 19 bases between them. CDR3 length: 18 amino acids. The germline CDR1 and CDR2 sequences are SGHVS and FNYEAQ. This CDR3 reads CASSLDLLPEGGTGELFF. CDR3 coding DNA: TGTGCCAGCAGCTTAGATTTATTACCAGAGGGGGGCACCGGGGAGCTGTTTTTT.

The J gene is TRBJ1-5, the V gene TRBV7-6; 7 bases agree with TRBD1. The CDR3 totals 15 residues. Germline V gene lookup returns CDR1 SGHVS and CDR2 FNYEAQ. Germline trimming cut 1 base from V and 2 bases from J; bases unmatched to any gene: 2. In DNA form, the CDR3 reads TGTGCCAGCAGCTTAGGAGGGGGCGGCAATCAGCCCCAGCATTTT. Translating gives CASSLGGGGNQPQHF.

The chain couples TRBV10-2 to TRBJ1-1; D ambiguous. The ends were cut back, 2 bases at V and 6 bases at J, with 16 bases in the middle. Germline loops: CDR1 WSHSY, CDR2 SAAADI. The CDR3 is 15 amino acids. Here the CDR3 DNA reads TGCGCCAGCAGTGAGACGGCGGGGTCTTTACCTGAAGCTTTCTTT. It yields the protein CASSETAGSLPEAFF.

V is TRBV10-3 and J is TRBJ2-7; 8 nucleotides match TRBD1. The CDR3 length is 16 residues. V gave up 5 bases and J gave up 4 bases; unmatched junction bases: 13. Germline CDR1 ENHRY, CDR2 SYGVKD. The CDR3 DNA reads as TGTGCCATCAGTCATGAGTTAGGACAGGGTCTATACGAGCAGTACTTC. Its protein is CAISHELGQGLYEQYF.

V and J are TRBV19 and TRBJ1-5; D is ambiguous. Trimming removed 2 bases from V and 6 bases from J, with 8 bases in between. The CDR3 has 13 amino acids. Looked up from germline, CDR1 is LNHDA and CDR2 is SQIVND (reference sequence). The CDR3 loop reads CASSIQEGQPQHF. CDR3 sequence (DNA): TGTGCCAGTAGTATACAGGAAGGTCAGCCCCAGCATTTT.

V usage is TRBV7-9 and J usage is TRBJ2-3; D perhaps matches TRBD1 (6 bases). V was clipped by 1 base and J by 4 bases, with 15 bases between them. In germline, CDR1 is SEHNR, CDR2 FQNEAQ (reference sequence). The CDR3 extends over 16 amino acids. The CDR3 reads CASSLGQALDADTQYF. As DNA, the CDR3 is TGTGCCAGCAGCTTAGGACAGGCGCTCGACGCAGATACGCAGTATTTT. The whole variable domain, remainder taken from reference TRBV7-9 and TRBJ2-3, is DTGVSQNPRHKITKRGQNVTFRCDPISEHNRLYWYRQTLGQGPEFLTYFQNEAQLEKSRLLSDRFSAERPKGSFSTLEIQRTEQGDSAMYLCASSLGQALDADTQYFGPGTRLTVL.

The chain recombines TRBV5-1 with TRBJ2-2; 7 bases are shared with TRBD2. The J segment lost 3 bases and the V segment lost 4 bases, leaving 6 bases of the junction unmatched. Germline CDR1 SGHRS, CDR2 YFSETQ. The CDR3 is 15 amino acids. This CDR3 is CASSPWGGDTGELFF. CDR3 coding DNA: TGCGCCAGCAGCCCGTGGGGGGGAGACACCGGGGAGCTGTTTTTT.

The chain is built from TRBV27 and TRBJ2-1, with 8 bases fitting TRBD2. V was pared by 5 bases and J by 3 bases, with 6 bases of the junction left unmatched. The CDR3 is made up of 15 amino acids. Germline V CDR1 and CDR2: MNHEY, SMNVEV (reference sequence). CDR3 coding DNA: TGTGCCAGCAGTGTGCCTCGGGGGGGCTACAATGAGCAGTTCTTC. Its translation: CASSVPRGGYNEQFF.

V is TRBV13 and J is TRBJ1-4; D not certain. In germline, CDR1 is PRHDT, CDR2 FYEKMQ (reference sequence). Deletions cut 7 bases from V and 4 bases from J, with 10 bases between. The CDR3 has 13 residues. Here the CDR3 reads CASNRRNNEKLFF. In DNA, the CDR3 is TGTGCCAGCAACCGACGGAATAATGAAAAACTGTTTTTT.

The V call is TRBV24-1, the J call TRBJ2-6, with 7 bases fitting TRBD2. The trim removed 3 bases at V and 4 bases at J, leaving 5 bases unmatched. The CDR3 is made up of 16 amino acids. Germline CDR1 KGHDR, CDR2 SFDVKD. The chain's CDR3 is CATSDPGLGGANVLTF. The CDR3 nucleotides read TGTGCCACCAGTGATCCTGGACTAGGGGGGGCCAACGTCCTGACTTTC.

This chain joins TRBV7-9 and TRBJ1-1, with D perhaps TRBD1 (5 bases). Germline V gene sequence: CDR1 SEHNR, CDR2 FQNEAQ (reference sequence). The V end was cut by 4 bases, the J end by 0 bases, with 12 bases between. This CDR3 region has 15 residues. CDR3 region: CASSSGPTMNTEAFF. CDR3 sequence (DNA): TGTGCCAGCAGCTCGGGACCGACTATGAACACTGAAGCTTTCTTT.